The TCR beta chain described here comes from a study of blood T cell repertoires in COVID-19. As for the study in general: Before being deemed recovered, Cohort 3 donors had two negative PCRs, clearance, or symptom resolution. Donors in the United States, Italy and Spain gave samples during acute or convalescent COVID-19.

Sequencing was performed with immunoSEQ multiplex PCR; in TCRdb, only in-frame clones are kept and a portion is missing. This sample has under 200,000 clones; roughly 86% occur once, and the top ten carry around 25%. In this sample, this clone turned up a few times. CDR1 is SEHNR and CDR2 is FQNEAQ in the germline V gene (reference sequence). V trimming: 4 bases; J trimming: 4 bases; junction bases outside the gene matches: 9. The CDR3 is 16 amino acids. Allocation to cohorts depended on clinical history reported by the participants. The source is a middle-aged woman in a cohort exposed to, infected with or recovered from COVID-19 (not recorded which). The chain carries TRBV7-9 and TRBJ1-2, with 10 bases matching TRBD1. Sequences were obtained from PBMCs or T cells enriched from blood (not recorded which). CDR3 in DNA: TGTGCCAGCAGCTCCCACCCGGACAGGGGGGTCTATGGCTACACCTTC. Its protein product is CASSSHPDRGVYGYTF.